This T cell receptor beta chain was recovered during a study of a mutant IDH1 vaccine in newly diagnosed glioma. On the study more broadly: Treated patients had a mean age of roughly 39 years and a 62.5% male, 37.5% female split. Standard pretreatment was either radiotherapy, temozolomide, or, for most, radiochemotherapy with temozolomide.

Study outcomes and limitations: Pseudoprogression showed no apparent link to changes in top peripheral T cell clonotypes.

Germline V gives CDR1 SEHNR, CDR2 FQNEAQ (reference sequence). The V end lost 4 bases, the J end lost 0 bases, and 10 bases lay between the germline ends. This CDR3 region has 14 residues. Time point in this sample: baseline, week 1 (first vaccination visit). Treatment meaning: pre-vaccination baseline after standard-of-care therapy. Donor diagnoses consisted of new WHO grade 3 or 4 IDH1-mutant, ATRX-lost astrocytomas. A note on this clone: Its matching antigen is unknown.

TCRdb keeps only in-frame clones here, not all; method: immunoSEQ multiplex PCR. Among 90,000 to 95,000 clones listed, about 80% were seen once. The chain joins TRBV7-9 to TRBJ2-7, with D possibly TRBD2 on 5 matching bases. The sequence was obtained from a woman between 45 and 65 years old with glioma. The sample consisted of PBMCs, taken from a glioma patient treated with radiotherapy, temozolomide or both. The CDR3 spells CASSYDGVSYEQYF. The CDR3 nucleotides are TGTGCCAGCAGCTACGACGGGGTCTCCTACGAGCAGTACTTC.